These 27 T cell receptor beta chains share one sample of origin, sequenced in a study of response to subunit inactivated influenza vaccine. Via MiXCR, TCRdb re-called the RT-PCR reads, giving one row per CDR3 protein. The sample records around 160,000 distinct CDR3 sequences, 11% being singletons. The starting material was non-naive T cells sorted from PBMCs, obtained 40 to 50 days after vaccination. The source of these receptors is a man aged 45-65 years who received an inactivated influenza vaccine.

The chain carries TRBV7-2 and TRBJ1-6; D is ambiguous. This CDR3 comprises 13 residues. Per the germline V gene, CDR1 is SGHTA and CDR2 is FQGNSA. The V end was cut by 6 bases, the J end by 8 bases, with 11 bases between. CDR3 sequence (DNA): TGTGCCAGCAGTGGCAGGCTAGATTCACCCCTCCACTTT. Translating gives CASSGRLDSPLHF.

In its sample, this clonotype was seen many times. This chain links TRBV7-9 with TRBJ2-2, with 7 bases lining up with TRBD2. Trimming removed 3 bases from V and 4 bases from J; junction bases left unmatched: 2. This CDR3 region has 14 residues. Germline loops: CDR1 SEHNR, CDR2 FQNEAQ (reference sequence). CDR3 in amino acids: CASSLASGTGELFF. In nucleotides, the CDR3 is TGTGCCAGCAGCTTGGCTAGCGGCACCGGGGAGCTGTTTTTT.

This clonotype has at least ten counts. The chain uses TRBV6-2 or TRBV6-3 and TRBJ1-1; TRBD1 matches at 8 bases. Germline-derived CDR1 and CDR2 are MNHEY and SVGEGT. This CDR3 contains 13 residues. Trimming cost V 6 bases and J 5 bases; bases outside gene matches: 5. CDR3 DNA sequence: TGTGCCAGCAGACCAGGGGGCGAAACTGAAGCTTTCTTT. It translates to CASRPGGETEAFF.

V and J are TRBV4-2 and TRBJ2-1; no clear D gene. This CDR3 has 13 amino acids. CDR1 is LGHNA, CDR2 YNFKEQ, per germline. The V gene lost 0 bases and the J gene lost 10 bases, with 10 bases spanning the gap. The CDR3 region has the DNA TGTGCCAGCAGCCAAGAAAGGGTTGGGGAGCAGTTCTTC. It is translated as CASSQERVGEQFF.

In DNA form, the CDR3 reads TGTGCCAGCAGTTTATCTGGCGGGCCTGGAGCTTTCTTT. Translation gives CASSLSGGPGAFF. The chain joins TRBV27 to TRBJ1-1; no firm D call. V was shortened by 0 bases and J by 10 bases, with 12 bases between the two germline ends. The germline CDR1 and CDR2 sequences are MNHEY and SMNVEV (reference sequence). The CDR3 spans 13 residues.

The chain has TRBV20-1 and TRBJ2-2; TRBD2 aligns across 8 bases. Germline trimming cut 5 bases from V and 0 bases from J; bases unmatched to any gene: 5. The CDR3 is made up of 15 amino acids. Germline CDR1 and CDR2: DFQATT and SNEGSKA (reference sequence). Here the CDR3 DNA reads TGCAGTGCTCTGGCGGGAGGTTCGAACACCGGGGAGCTGTTTTTT. Translated: CSALAGGSNTGELFF.

This clonotype was picked up many times. This chain joins TRBV2 and TRBJ2-1, with 9 bases aligning to TRBD2. In germline, CDR1 is SNHLY, CDR2 FYNNEI. The CDR3 consists of 13 residues. The V and J ends lost 4 bases and 7 bases, in that order; junction bases with no gene match: 2. The CDR3 region has the DNA TGTGCCAGCAGTGGTCTAGCGGGAAATGAGCAGTTCTTC. Its translation: CASSGLAGNEQFF.

In its sample, this clonotype was seen a few times. V usage is TRBV7-9 and J usage is TRBJ2-3, with a tentative D call TRBD1 (6 bases). V lost 0 bases and J 2 bases, leaving 6 bases between the germline ends. CDR3 size: 14 residues. CDR1 SEHNR and CDR2 FQNEAQ come from the germline V gene (reference sequence). The CDR3 DNA follows: TGTGCCAGCAGCTTAGCGGGGGCCACAGATACGCAGTATTTT. Protein sequence: CASSLAGATDTQYF. Full variable domain (missing parts from reference TRBV7-9 and TRBJ2-3): DTGVSQNPRHKITKRGQNVTFRCDPISEHNRLYWYRQTLGQGPEFLTYFQNEAQLEKSRLLSDRFSAERPKGSFSTLEIQRTEQGDSAMYLCASSLAGATDTQYFGPGTRLTVL.

The chain is built from TRBV10-1 and TRBJ2-3, with 13 positions matching TRBD2. Trimming cost V 5 bases and J 2 bases; bases outside gene matches: 4. The CDR3 runs to 16 residues. Germline CDR1 reads WNHNN; CDR2 reads SYGVQD (reference sequence). Here the CDR3 reads CASSRTSGGLTDTQYF. The DNA of the CDR3 is TGCGCCAGCAGTCGGACTAGCGGGGGACTCACAGATACGCAGTATTTT.

The CDR3 DNA reads TGTGCCAGTTCGCGATCAGGTGGAAAGCAGTTCTTC. Translation: CASSRSGGKQFF. The rearrangement links TRBV19 to TRBJ2-1, with D unclear. This CDR3 is 12 amino acids long. The germline V and J ends were trimmed by 8 bases and 11 bases, with 16 bases remaining between them. Germline lookup yields CDR1 LNHDA and CDR2 SQIVND (reference sequence).

The rearrangement links TRBV12-3 or TRBV12-4 to TRBJ2-7; D not resolved. V was clipped by 4 bases and J by 4 bases, with 11 bases between them. The length of the CDR3 is 13 residues. The CDR3 sequence is CASSSQDGYEQYF. CDR3 DNA sequence: TGTGCCAGCAGTTCCCAGGACGGGTACGAGCAGTACTTC.

This clonotype was detected a few times. This chain links TRBV29-1 with TRBJ2-2, with D perhaps matching TRBD1 (6 bases). With 6 bases removed from V and 3 bases from J, the gap between germline ends came to 11 bases. This CDR3 has 13 residues. Germline CDR1 is SQVTM and CDR2 is ANQGSEA. The CDR3 here is CSVAGQYTGELFF. Here the CDR3 DNA reads TGCAGCGTCGCAGGACAGTACACCGGGGAGCTGTTTTTT.

This rearrangement joins TRBV3-1 to TRBJ2-3; the D gene is possibly TRBD2 (6 bases). Germline CDR1 and CDR2: LGHDT and YNNKEL (reference sequence). The ends were cut back, 0 bases at V and 0 bases at J, with 16 bases in the middle. The CDR3 length is 18 residues. CDR3 DNA: TGTGCCAGCAGCCAAGACGTTCCCTACGGGACTAGCACAGATACGCAGTATTTT. Translation: CASSQDVPYGTSTDTQYF.

The gene calls are TRBV5-1 and TRBJ1-1, with D unclear. Deletions cut 2 bases from V and 4 bases from J, with 9 bases between. CDR1 SGHRS and CDR2 YFSETQ come from the germline V gene. CDR3 length equals 13 residues. CDR3 residues: CASSFPGGTEAFF. In DNA, the CDR3 is TGCGCCAGCAGCTTTCCTGGAGGCACTGAAGCTTTCTTT.

This clonotype was recorded a few times. This chain uses TRBV28 with TRBJ2-3; D gene uncertain. Per the germline V gene, CDR1 is MDHEN and CDR2 is SYDVKM. V shed 5 bases and J shed 1 base, with 10 bases lying between them. CDR3 length: 14 amino acids. The CDR3 bases are TGTGCCAGCAGTCGTTATTCCGGCACAGATACGCAGTATTTT. Amino acid sequence: CASSRYSGTDTQYF.

This clonotype was observed a few times. The rearrangement links TRBV4-1 to TRBJ1-1; perhaps TRBD1 as D (5 bases). The CDR3 has 17 amino acids. Trimming pared 0 bases from V and 5 bases from J, leaving 19 bases between. The germline gives CDR1 MGHRA, CDR2 YSYEKL. CDR3 sequence reads: CASSQEGTGWGVTEAFF. CDR3 in DNA: TGCGCCAGCAGCCAAGAAGGAACGGGTTGGGGGGTGACTGAAGCTTTCTTT.

V gene TRBV5-5 combines with J gene TRBJ1-4; a possible D gene is TRBD1 (6 bases). The CDR3 contains 15 residues. Germline assignment: CDR1 SGHKS and CDR2 YYEKEE (reference sequence). Trimming stripped 5 bases from V and 5 bases from J, with 16 bases between. The CDR3 DNA sequence: TGTGCCAGCAGTTTCGGGGGGGCAGCAAATGAAAAACTGTTTTTT. Translating it yields CASSFGGAANEKLFF.

The chain joins TRBV7-9 to TRBJ2-1, with TRBD2 matching over 10 bases. J gave up 8 bases and V 1 base, and 11 bases lay outside the gene matches. CDR3 length equals 17 residues. CDR1 SEHNR and CDR2 FQNEAQ come from the germline V gene (reference sequence). CDR3 nucleotides: TGTGCCAGCAGCTTAGATTCTGCTAGCGGGGGTTGGTATGAGCAGTTCTTC. Its translation is CASSLDSASGGWYEQFF. Using reference TRBV7-9 and TRBJ2-1 for the parts outside the CDR3, the full variable domain is DTGVSQNPRHKITKRGQNVTFRCDPISEHNRLYWYRQTLGQGPEFLTYFQNEAQLEKSRLLSDRFSAERPKGSFSTLEIQRTEQGDSAMYLCASSLDSASGGWYEQFFGPGTRLTVL.

The chain is built from TRBV2 and TRBJ2-7; D is undetermined. The CDR3 runs to 13 residues. In germline, CDR1 is SNHLY, CDR2 FYNNEI. V gave up 6 bases and J gave up 3 bases, with 12 bases separating them. This CDR3 is CASRGMSVYEQYF. CDR3 DNA: TGTGCCAGCAGAGGCATGTCAGTCTACGAGCAGTACTTC.

In this sample, this clonotype turned up many times. This rearrangement joins TRBV5-1 to TRBJ2-3; 8 bases map to TRBD2. The CDR3 has 15 amino acids. Germline CDR1 SGHRS, CDR2 YFSETQ. Losses at the gene ends were 2 bases for V and 0 bases for J; bases not matched to a gene: 2. The CDR3 loop is CASSFSGASTDTQYF. The CDR3 bases are TGCGCCAGCAGCTTTAGCGGGGCGAGCACAGATACGCAGTATTTT.

This clonotype was counted only a few times. The chain carries TRBV12-3 or TRBV12-4 and TRBJ2-3; tentatively, D is TRBD1 or TRBD2 (5 bases each). The V end was cut by 6 bases, the J end by 2 bases, with 9 bases between. The CDR3 spans 13 residues. CDR3: CASSWGNTDTQYF. The CDR3 DNA reads as TGTGCCAGCAGCTGGGGGAACACAGATACGCAGTATTTT.

This clonotype appeared many times. The rearrangement links TRBV5-1 to TRBJ2-2; unclear D gene. The germline V and J ends were trimmed by 3 bases and 1 base, with 7 bases remaining between them. Germline loops: CDR1 SGHRS, CDR2 YFSETQ. The CDR3 is 14 amino acids. For the CDR3, the DNA is TGCGCCAGCAGCTCCTATTTGAACACCGGGGAGCTGTTTTTT. Its protein product is CASSSYLNTGELFF.

V is TRBV24-1 and J is TRBJ2-7; D perhaps matches TRBD1 (6 bases). Germline V gives CDR1 KGHDR, CDR2 SFDVKD. The CDR3 is 19 amino acids. V dropped 3 bases and J dropped 0 bases, with 23 bases sitting between them. Here the CDR3 reads CATSDVQGFAKKSSYEQYF. CDR3 bases: TGTGCCACCAGTGATGTACAGGGATTCGCCAAAAAGAGCTCCTACGAGCAGTACTTC.

The chain combines TRBV3-1 with TRBJ2-1; D may correspond to TRBD1 or TRBD2 (7 bases each). V lost 4 bases and J 7 bases, leaving 17 bases between the germline ends. The germline gives CDR1 LGHDT, CDR2 YNNKEL (reference sequence). The CDR3 runs 15 residues. The CDR3 sequence is CASSPRGGAFNEQFF. In DNA, the CDR3 is TGTGCCAGCAGCCCCAGGGGGGGGGCGTTTAATGAGCAGTTCTTC.

J is TRBJ2-3 and V is TRBV11-2, with TRBD2 matching 9 bases. In germline, CDR1 is SGHAT, CDR2 FQNNGV. The length of the CDR3 is 17 residues. Germline trimming cut 1 base from V and 6 bases from J; bases unmatched to any gene: 11. The CDR3 nucleotides are TGTGCCAGCAGCTTAGGCCTACTTAGCGGGGGAGGGGATACGCAGTATTTT. Its protein product is CASSLGLLSGGGDTQYF. Together with reference TRBV11-2 and TRBJ2-3, the CDR3 gives the full variable domain: EAGVAQSPRYKIIEKRQSVAFWCNPISGHATLYWYQQILGQGPKLLIQFQNNGVVDDSQLPKDRFSAERLKGVDSTLKIQPAKLEDSAVYLCASSLGLLSGGGDTQYFGPGTRLTVL.

This clonotype showed up just a few times. This sequence joins TRBV3-1 and TRBJ2-5, with 7 bases identical to TRBD2. The CDR3 extends over 15 amino acids. With 1 base clipped from V and 5 bases from J, the junction kept 7 bases outside the gene matches. Germline CDR1 is LGHDT and CDR2 is YNNKEL (reference sequence). The CDR3 spells CASSQARSGEETQYF. The CDR3 region has the DNA TGTGCCAGCAGCCAAGCGAGAAGCGGGGAGGAGACCCAGTACTTC.

The chain recombines TRBV6-5 with TRBJ1-4; TRBD1 might be the D (5 bases). The CDR3 loop spans 15 amino acids. Germline V CDR1 and CDR2: MNHEY, SVGAGI. Trimming removed 4 bases from V and 10 bases from J, with 19 bases in between. CDR3 nucleotide sequence: TGTGCCAGCAGTTTGTCTAGGGGCGCGTTCGTAAAACTGTTTTTT. This gives the protein CASSLSRGAFVKLFF.